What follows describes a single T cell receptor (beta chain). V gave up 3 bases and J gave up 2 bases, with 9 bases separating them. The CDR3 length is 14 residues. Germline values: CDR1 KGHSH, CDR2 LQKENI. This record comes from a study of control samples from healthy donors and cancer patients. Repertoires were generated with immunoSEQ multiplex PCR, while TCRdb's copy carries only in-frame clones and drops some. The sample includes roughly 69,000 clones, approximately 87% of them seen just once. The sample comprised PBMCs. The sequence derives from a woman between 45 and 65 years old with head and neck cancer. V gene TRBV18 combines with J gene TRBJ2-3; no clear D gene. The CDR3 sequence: CASSPAQFTDTQYF. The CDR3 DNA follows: TGTGCCAGCTCACCCGCACAGTTCACAGATACGCAGTATTTT. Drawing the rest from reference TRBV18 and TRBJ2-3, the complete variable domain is NAGVMQNPRHLVRRRGQEARLRCSPMKGHSHVYWYRQLPEEGLKFMVYLQKENIIDESGMPKERFSAEFPKEGPSILRIQQVVRGDSAAYFCASSPAQFTDTQYFGPGTRLTVL.